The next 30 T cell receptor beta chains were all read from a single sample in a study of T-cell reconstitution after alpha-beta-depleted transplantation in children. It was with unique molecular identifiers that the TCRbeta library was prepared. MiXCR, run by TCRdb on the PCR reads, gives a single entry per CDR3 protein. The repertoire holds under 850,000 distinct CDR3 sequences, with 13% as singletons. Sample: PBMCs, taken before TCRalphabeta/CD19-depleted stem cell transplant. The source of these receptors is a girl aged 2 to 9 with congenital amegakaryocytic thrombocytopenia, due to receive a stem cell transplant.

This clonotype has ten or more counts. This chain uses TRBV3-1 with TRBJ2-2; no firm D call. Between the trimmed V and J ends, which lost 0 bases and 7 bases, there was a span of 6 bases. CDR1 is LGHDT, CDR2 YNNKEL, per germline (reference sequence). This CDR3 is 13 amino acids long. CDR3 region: CASSQDIGGELFF. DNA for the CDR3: TGTGCCAGCAGCCAAGATATTGGCGGGGAGCTGTTTTTT.

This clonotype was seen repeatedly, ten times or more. The CDR3 here is CASSLDFTSGRSSTDTQYF. The CDR3 DNA is TGTGCCAGCAGTTTAGACTTTACTAGCGGGAGGTCTAGCACAGATACGCAGTATTTT. The V and J genes are TRBV12-3 or TRBV12-4 and TRBJ2-3, with 12 bases fitting TRBD2. V was clipped by 1 base and J by 0 bases; unmatched bases: 8. This CDR3 is built from 19 residues.

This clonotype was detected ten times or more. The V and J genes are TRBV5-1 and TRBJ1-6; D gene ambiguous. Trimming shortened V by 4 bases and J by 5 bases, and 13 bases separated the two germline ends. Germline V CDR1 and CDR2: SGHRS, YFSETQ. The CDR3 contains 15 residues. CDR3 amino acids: CASSLETGNNSPLHF. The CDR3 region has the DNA TGCGCCAGCAGCCTGGAAACGGGGAATAATTCACCCCTCCACTTT.

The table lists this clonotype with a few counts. The CDR3 DNA reads as TGCGCCAGCAGCCTATACGACAGGGGAAAGCAGTTCTTC. Translating gives CASSLYDRGKQFF. The V and J genes are TRBV5-1 and TRBJ2-1, with TRBD1 matching over 8 bases. This CDR3 is 13 amino acids long. Germline V gene data show CDR1 as SGHRS and CDR2 as YFSETQ. V lost 4 bases and J lost 11; bases outside the gene matches: 8.

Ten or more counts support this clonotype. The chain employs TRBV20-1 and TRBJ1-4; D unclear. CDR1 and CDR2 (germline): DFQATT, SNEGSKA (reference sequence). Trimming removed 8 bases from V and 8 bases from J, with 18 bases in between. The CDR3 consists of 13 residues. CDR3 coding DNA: TGCAGTCCGACCTCTTGGGAGGGCGAAAAACTGTTTTTT. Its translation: CSPTSWEGEKLFF.

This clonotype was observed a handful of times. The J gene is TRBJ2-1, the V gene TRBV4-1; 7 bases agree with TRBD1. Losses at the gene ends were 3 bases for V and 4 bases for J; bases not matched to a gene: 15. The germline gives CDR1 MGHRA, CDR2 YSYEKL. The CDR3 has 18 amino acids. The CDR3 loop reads CASSQEGTENLGYNEQFF. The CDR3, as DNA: TGCGCCAGCAGCCAGGAAGGGACAGAAAACTTGGGGTACAATGAGCAGTTCTTC.

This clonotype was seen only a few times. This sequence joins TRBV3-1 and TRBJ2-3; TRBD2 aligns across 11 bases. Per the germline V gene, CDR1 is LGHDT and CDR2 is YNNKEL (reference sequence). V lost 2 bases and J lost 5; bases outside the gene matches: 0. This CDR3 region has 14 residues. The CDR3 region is CASSQTSGRDTQYF. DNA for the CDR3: TGTGCCAGCAGCCAAACTAGCGGGAGAGATACGCAGTATTTT.

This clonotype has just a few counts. The CDR3 protein is CASSFPREGGVARGYTF. CDR3 in DNA: TGCGCCAGCAGCTTCCCCAGGGAAGGAGGGGTAGCACGTGGCTACACCTTC. This chain links TRBV5-1 with TRBJ1-2; weak D call: TRBD1 (5 bases). With 2 bases removed from V and 7 bases from J, the gap between germline ends came to 24 bases. The CDR3 extends over 17 amino acids. Germline V lookup: CDR1 SGHRS, CDR2 YFSETQ. The full variable domain, its missing parts supplied by reference TRBV5-1 and TRBJ1-2, is KAGVTQTPRYLIKTRGQQVTLSCSPISGHRSVSWYQQTPGQGLQFLFEYFSETQRNKGNFPGRFSGRQFSNSRSEMNVSTLELGDSALYLCASSFPREGGVARGYTFGSGTRLTVV.

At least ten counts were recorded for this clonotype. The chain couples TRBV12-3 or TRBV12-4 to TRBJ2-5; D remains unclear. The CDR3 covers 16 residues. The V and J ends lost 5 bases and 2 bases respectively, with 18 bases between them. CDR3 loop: CASSTPGPAPQETQYF. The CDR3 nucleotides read TGTGCCAGCAGTACACCGGGTCCCGCACCACAAGAGACCCAGTACTTC.

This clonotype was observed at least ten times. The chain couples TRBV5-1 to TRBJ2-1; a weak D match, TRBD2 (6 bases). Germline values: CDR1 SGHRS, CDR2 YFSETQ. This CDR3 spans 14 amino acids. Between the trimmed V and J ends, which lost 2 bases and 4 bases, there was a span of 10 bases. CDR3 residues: CASSLAGPYNEQFF. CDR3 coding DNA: TGCGCCAGCAGCTTAGCGGGTCCTTACAATGAGCAGTTCTTC.

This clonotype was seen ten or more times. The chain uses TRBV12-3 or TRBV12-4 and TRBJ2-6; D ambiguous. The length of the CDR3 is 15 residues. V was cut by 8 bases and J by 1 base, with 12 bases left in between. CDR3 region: CASDRADSGANVLTF. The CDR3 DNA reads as TGTGCCAGCGATCGGGCTGATTCTGGGGCCAACGTCCTGACTTTC.

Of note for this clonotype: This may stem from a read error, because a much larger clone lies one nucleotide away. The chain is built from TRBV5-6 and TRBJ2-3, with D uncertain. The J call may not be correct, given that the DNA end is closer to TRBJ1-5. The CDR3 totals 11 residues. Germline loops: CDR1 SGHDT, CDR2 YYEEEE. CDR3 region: CASSLGLLQHF. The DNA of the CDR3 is TGTGCCAGCAGCTTGGGACTTCTGCAGCATTTT.

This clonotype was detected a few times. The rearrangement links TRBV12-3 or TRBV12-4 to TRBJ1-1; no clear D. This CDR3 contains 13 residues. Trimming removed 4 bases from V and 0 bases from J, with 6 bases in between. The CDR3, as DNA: TGTGCCAGCAGTTCGGCCCTGAACACTGAAGCTTTCTTT. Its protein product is CASSSALNTEAFF.

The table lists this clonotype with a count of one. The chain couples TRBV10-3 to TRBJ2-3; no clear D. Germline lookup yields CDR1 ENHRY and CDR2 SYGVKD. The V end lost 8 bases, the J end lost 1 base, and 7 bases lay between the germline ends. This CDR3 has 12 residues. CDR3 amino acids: CAIFGGTDTQYF. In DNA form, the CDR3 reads TGTGCCATCTTTGGGGGCACAGATACGCAGTATTTT.

CDR3 in amino acids: CASGPAVRVNTEAFF. The CDR3 DNA reads as TGTGCCAGCGGCCCCGCGGTGAGGGTTAACACTGAAGCTTTCTTT. This chain joins TRBV5-6 and TRBJ1-1; no definite D call. The CDR3 is made up of 15 amino acids. Trimming left V 7 bases short and J 2 bases short, with 18 bases between. CDR1 and CDR2 (germline): SGHDT, YYEEEE.

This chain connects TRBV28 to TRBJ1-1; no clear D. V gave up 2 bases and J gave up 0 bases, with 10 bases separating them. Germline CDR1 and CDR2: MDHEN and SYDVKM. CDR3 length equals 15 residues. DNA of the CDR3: TGTGCCAGCAGTTTACTGGCGGTCCTGAACACTGAAGCTTTCTTT. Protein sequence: CASSLLAVLNTEAFF.

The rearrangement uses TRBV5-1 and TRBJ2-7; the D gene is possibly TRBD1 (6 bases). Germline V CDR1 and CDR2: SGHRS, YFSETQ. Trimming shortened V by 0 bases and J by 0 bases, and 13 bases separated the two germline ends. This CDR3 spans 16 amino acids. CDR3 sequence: CASSLGQGLNSYEQYF. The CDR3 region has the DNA TGCGCCAGCAGCTTGGGTCAGGGGTTGAACTCCTACGAGCAGTACTTC.

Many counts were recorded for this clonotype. The CDR3 here is CASSGIVTEAFF. The CDR3 region has the DNA TGTGCCAGCAGCGGTATAGTCACTGAAGCTTTCTTT. The chain uses TRBV7-9 and TRBJ1-1; D is uncertain. Trimming took 5 bases from V and 4 from J, leaving 8 bases between them. Germline V gene data show CDR1 as SEHNR and CDR2 as FQNEAQ (reference sequence). The CDR3 length is 12 residues.

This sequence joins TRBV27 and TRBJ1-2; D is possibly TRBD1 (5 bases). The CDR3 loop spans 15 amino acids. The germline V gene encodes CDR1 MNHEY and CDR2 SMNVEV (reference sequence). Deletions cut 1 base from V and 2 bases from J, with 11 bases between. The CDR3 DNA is TGTGCCAGCAGTTTATGGGGGTATAGCAACTATGGCTACACCTTC. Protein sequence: CASSLWGYSNYGYTF.

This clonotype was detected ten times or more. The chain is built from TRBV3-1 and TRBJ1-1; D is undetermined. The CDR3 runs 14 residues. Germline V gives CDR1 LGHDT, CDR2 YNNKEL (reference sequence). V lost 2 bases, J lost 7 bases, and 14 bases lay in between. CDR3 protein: CASSQRRVTSEAFF. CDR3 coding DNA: TGTGCCAGCAGCCAACGAAGGGTCACCAGTGAAGCTTTCTTT.

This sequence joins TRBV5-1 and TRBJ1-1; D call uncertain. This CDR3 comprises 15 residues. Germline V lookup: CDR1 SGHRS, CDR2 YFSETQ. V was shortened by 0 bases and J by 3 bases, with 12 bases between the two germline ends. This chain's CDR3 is CASSLGSGRDTEAFF. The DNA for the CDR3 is TGCGCCAGCAGCTTGGGGTCCGGGAGGGACACTGAAGCTTTCTTT.

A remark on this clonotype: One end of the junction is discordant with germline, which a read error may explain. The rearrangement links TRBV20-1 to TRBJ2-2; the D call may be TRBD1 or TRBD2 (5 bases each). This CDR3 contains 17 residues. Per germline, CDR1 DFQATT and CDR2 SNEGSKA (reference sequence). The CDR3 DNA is TGCTGTGCTAGAGGTTTTAGACGGGACGCCAACACCGGGGAGCTGTTTTTT. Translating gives CCARGFRRDANTGELFF.

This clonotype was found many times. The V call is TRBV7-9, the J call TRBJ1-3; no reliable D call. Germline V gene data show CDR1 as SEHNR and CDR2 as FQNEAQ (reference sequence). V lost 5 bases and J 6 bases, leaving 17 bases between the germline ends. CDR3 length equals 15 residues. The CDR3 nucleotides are TGTGCCAGCAGCCCTGACCTGGATCCTGAAAACACCATATATTTT. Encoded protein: CASSPDLDPENTIYF.

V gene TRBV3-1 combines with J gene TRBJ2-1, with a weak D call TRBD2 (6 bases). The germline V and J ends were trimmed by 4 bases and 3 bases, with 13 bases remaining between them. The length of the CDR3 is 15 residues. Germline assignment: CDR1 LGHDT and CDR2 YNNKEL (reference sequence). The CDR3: CASSRSGLGYNEQFF. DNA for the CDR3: TGTGCCAGCAGCCGTTCGGGACTGGGCTACAATGAGCAGTTCTTC.

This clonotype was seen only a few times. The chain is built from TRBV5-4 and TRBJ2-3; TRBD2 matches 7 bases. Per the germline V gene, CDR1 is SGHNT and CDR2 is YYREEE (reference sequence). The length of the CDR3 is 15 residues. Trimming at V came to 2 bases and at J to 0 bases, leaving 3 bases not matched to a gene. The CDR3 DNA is TGTGCCAGCAGCTTATTGACTAGCAGCACAGATACGCAGTATTTT. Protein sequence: CASSLLTSSTDTQYF.

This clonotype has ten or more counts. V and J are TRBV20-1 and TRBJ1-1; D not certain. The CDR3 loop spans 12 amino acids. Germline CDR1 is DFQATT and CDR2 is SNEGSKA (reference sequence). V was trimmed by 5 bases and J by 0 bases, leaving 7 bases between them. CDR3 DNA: TGCAGTGCTTTTACTGTGAACACTGAAGCTTTCTTT. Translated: CSAFTVNTEAFF.

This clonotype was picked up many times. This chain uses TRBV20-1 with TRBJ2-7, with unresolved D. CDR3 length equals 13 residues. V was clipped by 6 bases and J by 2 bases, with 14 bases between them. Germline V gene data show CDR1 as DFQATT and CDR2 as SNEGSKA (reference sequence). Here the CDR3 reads CSAAMTETYEQYF. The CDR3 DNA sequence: TGCAGTGCCGCTATGACGGAGACCTACGAGCAGTACTTC.

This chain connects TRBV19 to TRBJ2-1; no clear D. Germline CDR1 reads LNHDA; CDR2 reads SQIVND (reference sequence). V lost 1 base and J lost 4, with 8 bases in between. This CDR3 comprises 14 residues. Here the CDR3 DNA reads TGTGCCAGTAGTATAGTAAGAGATTACAATGAGCAGTTCTTC. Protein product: CASSIVRDYNEQFF.

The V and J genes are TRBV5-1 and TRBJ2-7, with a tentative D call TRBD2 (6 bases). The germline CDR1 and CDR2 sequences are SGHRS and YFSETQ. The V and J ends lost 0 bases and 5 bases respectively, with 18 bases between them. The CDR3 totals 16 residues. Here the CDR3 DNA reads TGCGCCAGCAGCTTGGGGCCGGGGGTGACGAGACACGAGCAGTACTTC. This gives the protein CASSLGPGVTRHEQYF.

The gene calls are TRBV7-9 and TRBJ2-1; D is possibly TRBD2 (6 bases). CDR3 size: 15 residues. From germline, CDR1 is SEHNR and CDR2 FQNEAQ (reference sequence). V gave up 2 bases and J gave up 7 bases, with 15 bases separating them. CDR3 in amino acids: CASSLWRVGGNEQFF. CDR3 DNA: TGTGCCAGCAGCTTATGGAGAGTTGGGGGGAATGAGCAGTTCTTC.